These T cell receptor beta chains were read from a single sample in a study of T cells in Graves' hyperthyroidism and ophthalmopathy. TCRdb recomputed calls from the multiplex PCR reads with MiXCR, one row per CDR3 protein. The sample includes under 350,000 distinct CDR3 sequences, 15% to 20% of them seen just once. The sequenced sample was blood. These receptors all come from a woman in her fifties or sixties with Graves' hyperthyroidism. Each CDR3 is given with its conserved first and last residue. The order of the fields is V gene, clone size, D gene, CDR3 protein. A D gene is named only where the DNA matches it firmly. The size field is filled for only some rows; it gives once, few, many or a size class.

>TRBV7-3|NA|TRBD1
CASSLMGQGGGSPLHF
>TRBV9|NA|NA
CASSVGRDTGELFF
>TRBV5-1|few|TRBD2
CATSGGGGRNEQFF
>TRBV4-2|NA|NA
CASSGSRSDEQYF
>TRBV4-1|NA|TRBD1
CASSQGDRAETQYF
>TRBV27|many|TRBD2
CASSLLAGGFNEQFF
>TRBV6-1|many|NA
CASSLSWASGELFF
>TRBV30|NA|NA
CACNPRENYGCTF
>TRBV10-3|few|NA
CAIRGGFGQPQHF
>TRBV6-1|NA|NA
CASSVNWSGPQPQHF
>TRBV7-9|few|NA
CASSFPGAGTGELFF
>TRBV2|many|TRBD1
CASRSTGGNSPLHF
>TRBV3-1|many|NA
CASSQVWPAVDSPLHF
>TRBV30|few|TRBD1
CAWSAGDSYEQYF
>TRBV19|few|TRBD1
CATAQGANTDTQYF
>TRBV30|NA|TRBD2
CAWSGLAGPGELLF
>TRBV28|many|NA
CASSFESYQETQYF
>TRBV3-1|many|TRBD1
CASTDREYNEQFF
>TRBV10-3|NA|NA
CAISESRGGLTEAFF
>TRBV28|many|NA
CASSLISGADTQYF
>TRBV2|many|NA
CASSEDGTRREQFF
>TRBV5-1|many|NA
CASSLGQDTYEQYF
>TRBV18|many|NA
CASSPERDTEAFF
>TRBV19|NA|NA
CASSMGDNEQFF
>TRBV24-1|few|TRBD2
CATSDMTSGDQETQYF
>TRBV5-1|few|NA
CASSLVGAFQETQYF
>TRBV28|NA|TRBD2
CAGGDSGRADEQFF
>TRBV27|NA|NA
CASSLYRDGSYEQYF
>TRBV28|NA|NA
CASSFRGAGYTIYF
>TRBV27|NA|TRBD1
CASSRPDRGHSPLHF
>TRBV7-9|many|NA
CASSFSRLNEQFF
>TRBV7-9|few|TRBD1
CASLRQGAITDTQYF
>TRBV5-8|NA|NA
CASSLLTRVNTEAFF
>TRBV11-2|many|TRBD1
CASSLARDSSYEQYF
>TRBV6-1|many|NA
CASSQLPPPTALAIQYF
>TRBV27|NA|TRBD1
CACRDGTEYNSPLHF
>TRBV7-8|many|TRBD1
CASSPGTVSYEQYF
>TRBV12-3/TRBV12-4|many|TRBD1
CASSVGTAHEKLFF
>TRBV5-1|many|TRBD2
CASSMTSGSLDEQFF
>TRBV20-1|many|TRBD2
CSARTSESEQYF
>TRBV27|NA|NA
CASSLAVGNTYEQYF
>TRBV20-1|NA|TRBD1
CSARVQGALETQYF
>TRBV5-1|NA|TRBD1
CASSSQGGTSGSNEKLFF
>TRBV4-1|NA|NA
CASSQEEGFYGYTF
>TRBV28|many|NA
CASSLVHSGNTIYF
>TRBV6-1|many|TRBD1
CASRRTGGSGGYTF
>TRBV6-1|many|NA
CASSDRSVFYNEQFF
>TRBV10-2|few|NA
CASSESGDQAFF
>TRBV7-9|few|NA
CASSPSWVPDTQYF
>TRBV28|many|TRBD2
CASSLGGGGPNEQYF
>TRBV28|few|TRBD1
CASRPSGQAIKNIQYF
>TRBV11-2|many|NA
CASSPRLGHSGNTIYF
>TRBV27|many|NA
CASSPYTGNQPQHF
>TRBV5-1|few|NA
CASSLGGTERMVQYF